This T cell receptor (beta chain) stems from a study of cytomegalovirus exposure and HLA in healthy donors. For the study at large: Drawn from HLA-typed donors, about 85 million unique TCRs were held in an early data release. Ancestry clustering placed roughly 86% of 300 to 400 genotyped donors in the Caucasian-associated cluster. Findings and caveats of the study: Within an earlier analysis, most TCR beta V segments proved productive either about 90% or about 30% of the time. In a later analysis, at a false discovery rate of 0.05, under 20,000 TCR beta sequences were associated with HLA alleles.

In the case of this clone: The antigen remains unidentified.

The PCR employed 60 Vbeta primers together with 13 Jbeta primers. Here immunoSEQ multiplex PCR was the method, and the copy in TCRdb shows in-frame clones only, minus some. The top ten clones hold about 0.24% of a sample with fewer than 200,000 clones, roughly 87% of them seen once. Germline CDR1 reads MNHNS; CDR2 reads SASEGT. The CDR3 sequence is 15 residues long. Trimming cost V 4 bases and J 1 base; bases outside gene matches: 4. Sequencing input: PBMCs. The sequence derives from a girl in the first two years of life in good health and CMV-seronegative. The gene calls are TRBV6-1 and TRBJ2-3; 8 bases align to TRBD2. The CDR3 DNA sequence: TGTGCCAGCAGTGGATGGCGGGGGGGCACAGATACGCAGTATTTT. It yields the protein CASSGWRGGTDTQYF.